The clone carrying this T cell receptor (beta chain) has only a few counts. Losses at the gene ends were 4 bases for V and 6 bases for J; bases not matched to a gene: 3. Germline values: CDR1 SEHNR, CDR2 FQNEAQ (reference sequence). This CDR3 spans 15 amino acids. The source of the sample is a study of cytomegalovirus exposure and HLA in healthy donors. It was with 60 Vbeta and 13 Jbeta primers that the PCR ran. Sequenced by immunoSEQ multiplex PCR; TCRdb stores in-frame clones only, minus some. The table includes around 110,000 clones, about 59% detected once. The chain recombines TRBV7-9 with TRBJ2-2, with 12 nucleotides matching TRBD2. This TCR was recovered from a woman aged 40 to 49 in good health and CMV-seropositive. Sequenced sample: PBMCs. The CDR3 coding sequence is TGTGCCAGCAGCTCTCCTAGCGGGAGGGCCGGGGAGCTGTTTTTT. It is translated as CASSSPSGRAGELFF.